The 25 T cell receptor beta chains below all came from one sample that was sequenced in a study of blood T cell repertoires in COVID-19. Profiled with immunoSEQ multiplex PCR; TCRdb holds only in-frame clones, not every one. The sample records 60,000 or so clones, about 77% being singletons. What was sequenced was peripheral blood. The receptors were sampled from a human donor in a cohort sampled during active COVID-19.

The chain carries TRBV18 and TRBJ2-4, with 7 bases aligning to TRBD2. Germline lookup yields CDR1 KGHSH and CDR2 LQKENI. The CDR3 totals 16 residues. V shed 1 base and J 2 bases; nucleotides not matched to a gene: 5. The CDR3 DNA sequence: TGTGCCAGCTCACCACGGGGAGGGCGAACCAAAAACATTCAGTACTTC. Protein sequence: CASSPRGGRTKNIQYF.

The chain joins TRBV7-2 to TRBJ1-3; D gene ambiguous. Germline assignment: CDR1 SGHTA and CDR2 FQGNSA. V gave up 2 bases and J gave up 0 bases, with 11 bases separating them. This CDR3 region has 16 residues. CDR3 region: CASSLTAAASGNTIYF. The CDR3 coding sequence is TGTGCCAGCAGCTTAACGGCAGCGGCCTCTGGAAACACCATATATTTT.

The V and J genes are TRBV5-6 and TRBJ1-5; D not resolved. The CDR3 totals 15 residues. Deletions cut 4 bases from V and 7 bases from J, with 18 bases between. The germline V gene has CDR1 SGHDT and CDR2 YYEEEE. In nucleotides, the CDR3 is TGTGCCAGCAGCCCCGGACTGTTAATTGGGCAGCCCCAGCATTTT. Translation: CASSPGLLIGQPQHF.

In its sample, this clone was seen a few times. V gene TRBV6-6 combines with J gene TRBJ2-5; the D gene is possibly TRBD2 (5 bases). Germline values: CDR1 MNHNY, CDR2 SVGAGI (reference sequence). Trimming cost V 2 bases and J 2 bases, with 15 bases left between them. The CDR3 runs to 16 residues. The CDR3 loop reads CASSYSGSETQETQYF. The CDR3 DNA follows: TGTGCCAGCAGTTACAGTGGTAGCGAAACTCAAGAGACCCAGTACTTC.

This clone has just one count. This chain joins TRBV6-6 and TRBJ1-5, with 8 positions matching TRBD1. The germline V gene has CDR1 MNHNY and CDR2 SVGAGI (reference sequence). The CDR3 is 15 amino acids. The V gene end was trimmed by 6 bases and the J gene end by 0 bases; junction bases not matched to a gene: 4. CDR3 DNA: TGTGCCAGCAGGACGACAGGGGATAGCAATCAGCCCCAGCATTTT. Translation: CASRTTGDSNQPQHF.

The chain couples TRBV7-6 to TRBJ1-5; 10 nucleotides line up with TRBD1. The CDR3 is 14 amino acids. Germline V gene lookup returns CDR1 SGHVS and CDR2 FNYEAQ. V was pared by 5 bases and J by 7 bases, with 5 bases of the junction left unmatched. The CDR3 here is CASSPRTGGQPQHF. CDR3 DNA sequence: TGTGCCAGCAGCCCGAGGACAGGGGGGCAGCCCCAGCATTTT. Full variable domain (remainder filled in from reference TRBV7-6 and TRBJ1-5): GAGVSQSPRYKVTKRGQDVALRCDPISGHVSLYWYRQALGQGPEFLTYFNYEAQQDKSGLPNDRFSAERPEGSISTLTIQRTEQRDSAMYRCASSPRTGGQPQHFGDGTRLSIL.

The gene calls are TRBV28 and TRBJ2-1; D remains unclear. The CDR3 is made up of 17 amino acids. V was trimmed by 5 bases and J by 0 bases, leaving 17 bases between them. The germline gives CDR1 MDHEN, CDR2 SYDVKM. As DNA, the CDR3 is TGTGCCAGCAGTCCACCCGGGTCTGCGAGCTCCTACAATGAGCAGTTCTTC. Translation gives CASSPPGSASSYNEQFF.

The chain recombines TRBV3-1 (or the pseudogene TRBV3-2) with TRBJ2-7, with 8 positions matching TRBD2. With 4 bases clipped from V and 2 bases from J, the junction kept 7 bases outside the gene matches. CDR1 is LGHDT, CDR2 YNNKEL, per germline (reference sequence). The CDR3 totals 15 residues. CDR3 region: CASSLAGGGPYEQYF. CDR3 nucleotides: TGTGCCAGCAGCCTCGCGGGGGGCGGACCCTACGAGCAGTACTTC.

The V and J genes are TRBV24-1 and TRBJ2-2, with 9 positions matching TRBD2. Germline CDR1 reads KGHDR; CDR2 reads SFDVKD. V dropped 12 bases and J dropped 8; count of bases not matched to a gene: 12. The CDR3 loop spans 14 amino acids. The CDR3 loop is CAAGESGGKGELFF. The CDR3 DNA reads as TGTGCCGCAGGAGAGAGCGGGGGGAAAGGGGAGCTGTTTTTT.

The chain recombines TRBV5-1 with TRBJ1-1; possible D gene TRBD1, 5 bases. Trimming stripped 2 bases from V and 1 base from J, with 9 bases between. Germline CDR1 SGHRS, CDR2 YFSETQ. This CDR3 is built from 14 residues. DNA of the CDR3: TGCGCCAGCAGCTTCGGTGACAGGAACACTGAAGCTTTCTTT. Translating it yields CASSFGDRNTEAFF.

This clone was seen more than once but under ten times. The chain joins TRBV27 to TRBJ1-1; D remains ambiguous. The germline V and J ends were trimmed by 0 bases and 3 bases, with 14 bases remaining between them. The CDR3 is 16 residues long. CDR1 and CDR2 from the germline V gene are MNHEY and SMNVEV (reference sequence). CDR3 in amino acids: CASSLSWQRGYTEAFF. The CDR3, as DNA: TGTGCCAGCAGTTTATCTTGGCAGCGAGGATACACTGAAGCTTTCTTT.

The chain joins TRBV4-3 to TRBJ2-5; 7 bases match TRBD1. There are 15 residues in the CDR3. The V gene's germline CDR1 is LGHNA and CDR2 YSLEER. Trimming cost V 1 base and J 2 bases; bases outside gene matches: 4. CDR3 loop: CASSQGTGKQETQYF. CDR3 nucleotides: TGCGCCAGCAGCCAAGGGACAGGAAAACAAGAGACCCAGTACTTC.

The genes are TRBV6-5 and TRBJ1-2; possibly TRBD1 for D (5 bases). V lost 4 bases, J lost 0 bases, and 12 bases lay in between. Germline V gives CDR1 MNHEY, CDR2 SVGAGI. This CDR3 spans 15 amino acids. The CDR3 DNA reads TGTGCCAGCAGTTCCACAGGAAGAGCTAACTATGGCTACACCTTC. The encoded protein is CASSSTGRANYGYTF.

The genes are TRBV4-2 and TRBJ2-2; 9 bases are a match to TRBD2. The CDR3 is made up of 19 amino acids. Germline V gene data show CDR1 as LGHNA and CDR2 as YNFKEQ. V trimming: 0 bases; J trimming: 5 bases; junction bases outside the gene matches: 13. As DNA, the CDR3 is TGTGCCAGCAGCCAAGATTGGCTAGCGGGATTCGAAAATACCGGGGAGCTGTTTTTT. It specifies CASSQDWLAGFENTGELFF.

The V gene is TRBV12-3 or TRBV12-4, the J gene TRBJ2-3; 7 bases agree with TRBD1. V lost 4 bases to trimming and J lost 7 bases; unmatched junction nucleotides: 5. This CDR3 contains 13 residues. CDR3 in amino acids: CASSSGTVYTQYF. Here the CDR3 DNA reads TGTGCCAGCAGTTCTGGGACAGTCTATACGCAGTATTTT.

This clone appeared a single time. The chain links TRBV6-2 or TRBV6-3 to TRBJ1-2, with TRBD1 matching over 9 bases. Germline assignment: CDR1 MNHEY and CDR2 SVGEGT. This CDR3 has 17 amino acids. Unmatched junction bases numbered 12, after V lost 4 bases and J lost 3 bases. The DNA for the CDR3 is TGTGCCAGCAGTTTCCCGGGACAGGGATTTGGTTACTATGGCTACACCTTC. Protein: CASSFPGQGFGYYGYTF.

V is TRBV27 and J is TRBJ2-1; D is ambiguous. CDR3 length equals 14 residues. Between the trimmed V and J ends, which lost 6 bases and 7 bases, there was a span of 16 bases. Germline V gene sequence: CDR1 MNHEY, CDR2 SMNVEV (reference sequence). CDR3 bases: TGTGCCAGCAGGGCCCAGGCTCTTCGGAATGAGCAGTTCTTC. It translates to CASRAQALRNEQFF.

CDR3 sequence reads: CASSPGGGVSTDTQYF. In DNA form, the CDR3 reads TGTGCCAGCAGCCCGGGGGGCGGGGTAAGCACAGATACGCAGTATTTT. J is TRBJ2-3 and V is TRBV7-3; perhaps TRBD2 as D (7 bases). The CDR3 has 16 amino acids. Germline CDR1 SGHTA, CDR2 FQGTGA. Trimming stripped 5 bases from V and 0 bases from J, with 15 bases between.

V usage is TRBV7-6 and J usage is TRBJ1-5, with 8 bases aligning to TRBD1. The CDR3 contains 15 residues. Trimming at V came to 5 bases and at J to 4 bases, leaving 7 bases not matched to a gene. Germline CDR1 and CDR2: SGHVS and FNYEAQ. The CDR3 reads CASSAGQGSNQPQHF. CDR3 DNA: TGTGCCAGCAGCGCCGGACAGGGTTCGAATCAGCCCCAGCATTTT.

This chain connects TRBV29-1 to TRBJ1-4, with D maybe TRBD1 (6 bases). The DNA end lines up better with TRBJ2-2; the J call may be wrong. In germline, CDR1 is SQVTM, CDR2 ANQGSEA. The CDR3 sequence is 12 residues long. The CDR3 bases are TGCAGCGCAGGACAGACCTCTGGGGAGCTGTTTTTT. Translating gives CSAGQTSGELFF.

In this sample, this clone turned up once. As DNA, the CDR3 is TGTGCCAGCAGCTATCTAGCTCTCTGGTCCTACAATGAGCAGTTCTTC. This translates into CASSYLALWSYNEQFF. The gene calls are TRBV5-8 and TRBJ2-1, with D possibly TRBD2 on 5 matching bases. CDR3 size: 16 residues. Trimming took off 3 bases at V and 1 base at J, with 14 bases between the two ends. CDR1 and CDR2 from the germline V gene are SGHTS and YDEGEE. The full variable domain, completed using reference TRBV5-8 and TRBJ2-1, is EAGVTQSPTHLIKTRGQQATLRCSPISGHTSVYWYQQALGLGLQFLLWYDEGEERNRGNFPPRFSGRQFPNYSSELNVNALELEDSALYLCASSYLALWSYNEQFFGPGTRLTVL.

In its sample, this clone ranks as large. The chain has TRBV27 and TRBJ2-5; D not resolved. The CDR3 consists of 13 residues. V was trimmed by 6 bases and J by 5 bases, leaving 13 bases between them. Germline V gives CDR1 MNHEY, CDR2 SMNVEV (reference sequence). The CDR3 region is CASSFTGWETQYF. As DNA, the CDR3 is TGTGCCAGCAGCTTCACCGGGTGGGAGACCCAGTACTTC.

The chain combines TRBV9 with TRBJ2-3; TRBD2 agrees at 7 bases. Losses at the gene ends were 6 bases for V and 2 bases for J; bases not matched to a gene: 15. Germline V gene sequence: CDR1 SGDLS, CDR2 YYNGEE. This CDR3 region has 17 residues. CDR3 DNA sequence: TGTGCCAGCAACTCAAGGGAGGGAGGGGCGATCACAGATACGCAGTATTTT. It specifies CASNSREGGAITDTQYF.

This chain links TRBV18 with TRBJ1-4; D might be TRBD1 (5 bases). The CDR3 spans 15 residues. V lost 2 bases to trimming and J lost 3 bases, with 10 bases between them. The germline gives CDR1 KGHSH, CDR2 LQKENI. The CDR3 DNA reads TGTGCCAGCTCACCAGGGGGACTATCTAATGAAAAACTGTTTTTT. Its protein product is CASSPGGLSNEKLFF.

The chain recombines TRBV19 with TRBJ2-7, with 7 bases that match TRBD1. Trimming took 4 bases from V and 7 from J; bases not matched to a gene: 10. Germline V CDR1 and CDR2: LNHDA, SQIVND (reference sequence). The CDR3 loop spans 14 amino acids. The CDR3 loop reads CASSTYTGVREQYF. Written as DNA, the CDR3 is TGTGCCAGTAGTACCTATACAGGGGTTAGGGAGCAGTACTTC. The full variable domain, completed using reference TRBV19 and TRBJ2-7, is DGGITQSPKYLFRKEGQNVTLSCEQNLNHDAMYWYRQDPGQGLRLIYYSQIVNDFQKGDIAEGYSVSREKKESFPLTVTSAQKNPTAFYLCASSTYTGVREQYFGPGTRLTVT.